These 3 T cell receptor beta chains were all obtained from the same sample, sequenced in a study of shared T cell receptors in the human thymus. Sequenced by immunoSEQ multiplex PCR; TCRdb stores in-frame clones only, minus some. Of about 660,000 clones listed, 88% are singletons. This sample was also put to use in a study of human thymus T cells.

Input material: thymocytes. The receptors here all came from a boy under two years old with a congenital heart defect.

This chain uses TRBV27 with TRBJ2-1; D is possibly TRBD2 (6 bases). The CDR3 is 18 amino acids. Trimming cost V 7 bases and J 5 bases, with 27 bases left between them. Germline CDR1 is MNHEY and CDR2 is SMNVEV (reference sequence). The DNA of the CDR3 is TGTGCCAGCATCCCAGGCCCCCCGTATCTGTGGGGGGACAATGAGCAGTTCTTC. This encodes CASIPGPPYLWGDNEQFF.

The V call is TRBV25-1, the J call TRBJ1-2; D is unresolved. V shed 1 base and J shed 5 bases, with 14 bases lying between them. The CDR3 extends over 15 amino acids. Germline V gives CDR1 MGHDK, CDR2 SYGVNS. The CDR3: CASSESARESYGYTF. The CDR3 DNA is TGTGCCAGCAGTGAATCTGCGAGGGAATCTTATGGCTACACCTTC.

This chain joins TRBV4-2 and TRBJ2-1; D might be TRBD2 (5 bases). The CDR3 runs to 15 residues. CDR1 LGHNA and CDR2 YNFKEQ come from the germline V gene. Trimming cost V 2 bases and J 1 base, with 9 bases left between them. The CDR3 reads CASSQKSGSYNEQFF. The CDR3, as DNA: TGTGCCAGCAGCCAAAAAAGCGGATCCTACAATGAGCAGTTCTTC.